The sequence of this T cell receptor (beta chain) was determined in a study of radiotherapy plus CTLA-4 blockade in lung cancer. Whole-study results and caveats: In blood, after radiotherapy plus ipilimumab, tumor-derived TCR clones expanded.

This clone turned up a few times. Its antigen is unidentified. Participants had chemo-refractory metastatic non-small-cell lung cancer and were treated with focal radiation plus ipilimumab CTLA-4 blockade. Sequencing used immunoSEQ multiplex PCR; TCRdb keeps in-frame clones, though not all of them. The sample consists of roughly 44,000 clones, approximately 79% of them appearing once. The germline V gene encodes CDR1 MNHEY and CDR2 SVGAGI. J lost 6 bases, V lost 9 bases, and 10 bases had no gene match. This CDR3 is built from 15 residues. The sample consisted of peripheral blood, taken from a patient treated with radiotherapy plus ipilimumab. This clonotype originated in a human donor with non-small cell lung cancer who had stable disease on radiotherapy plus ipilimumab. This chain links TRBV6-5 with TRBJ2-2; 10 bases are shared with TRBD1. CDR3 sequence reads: CASPGQGEVSGELFF. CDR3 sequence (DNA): TGTGCCAGTCCCGGACAGGGGGAGGTGTCCGGGGAGCTGTTTTTT.